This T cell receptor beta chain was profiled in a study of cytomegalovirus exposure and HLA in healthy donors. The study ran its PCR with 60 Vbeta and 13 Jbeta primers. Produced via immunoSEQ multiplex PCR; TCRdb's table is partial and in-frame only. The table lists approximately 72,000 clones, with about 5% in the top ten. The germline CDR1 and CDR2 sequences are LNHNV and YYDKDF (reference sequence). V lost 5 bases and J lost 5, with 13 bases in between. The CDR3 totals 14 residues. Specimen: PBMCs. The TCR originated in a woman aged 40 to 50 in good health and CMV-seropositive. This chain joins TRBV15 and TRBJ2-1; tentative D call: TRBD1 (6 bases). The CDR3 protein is CATSSRTDNNEQFF. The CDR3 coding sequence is TGTGCCACCAGCTCACGGACAGATAACAATGAGCAGTTCTTC.